This T cell receptor beta chain is from a study of OX40 agonist ivuxolimab in advanced cancers. Across the whole study: Those enrolled were approximately 83% male, with a mean age of roughly 60 years and ages from roughly 20 to 85. Prior therapy, whether anti-PD-1, anti-PD-L1 or anti-CTLA-4, was allowed, and about 39% had some. Study conclusions and caveats: Clonal expansion by week 6 occurred in CD4+ and CD8+ blood T cells (at 0.1 to 3.0 mg/kg). Some patients who did not respond also had low normalized T-cell clonal expansion.

With respect to this clone: Its target is not known.

Profiled with immunoSEQ multiplex PCR; TCRdb holds only in-frame clones, not every one. This sample carries 60,000 to 75,000 clones, roughly 80% of them seen once, and the ten largest clones take roughly 7.9%. Per germline, CDR1 SEHNR and CDR2 FQNEAQ (reference sequence). The ends lost 5 bases at V and 7 bases at J; junction bases unmatched: 8. The CDR3 length is 14 residues. Sequenced material: CD4+ or CD8+ T cells sorted from blood, taken in a trial of the OX40 agonist ivuxolimab. V is TRBV7-9 and J is TRBJ2-1, with TRBD2 identical over 7 bases. The TCR sequence derives from an adult with an advanced solid tumor such as melanoma, head and neck, liver or kidney cancer. In nucleotides, the CDR3 is TGTGCCAGCAGCCCCAGCGGGAAATTAAATGAGCAGTTCTTC. This translates into CASSPSGKLNEQFF.